Listed below are T cell receptor beta chains from one sample, sequenced in a study of blood T cells in healthy people across ages. MiXCR was run by TCRdb on the 5' RACE reads, yielding one entry per CDR3 protein. The table has approximately 1,000,000 distinct CDR3 sequences, 40% to 50% seen once. The specimen sequenced was blood. The receptors shown here come from a woman in her sixties or seventies in good health. The CDR3 runs from the conserved cysteine through the conserved F or W. Each record gives: J gene, V gene, D gene, clone size, CDR3 protein, CDR3 DNA. A D gene is named only where the DNA matches it firmly. Clone size is not always given. Where it is, it says once, few, many or a class for expanded clones.

TRBJ1-6	TRBV7-2	NA	NA	CASSLMTYNSPLHF	TGTGCCAGCAGTCTAATGACCTATAATTCACCCCTCCACTTT
TRBJ2-1	TRBV3-1	NA	few	CASSHRTLHNEQFF	TGTGCCAGCAGCCACCGAACGCTTCACAATGAGCAGTTCTTC
TRBJ2-7	TRBV7-8	TRBD1	NA	CASTAHPGTGFNEQYF	TGTGCCAGCACCGCACACCCCGGGACAGGGTTCAATGAGCAGTACTTC
TRBJ2-5	TRBV4-1	NA	NA	CASSQDPGGQRLTQYF	TGCGCCAGCAGCCAAGACCCGGGCGGACAGCGTCTGACCCAGTACTTC
TRBJ1-1	TRBV4-1	TRBD1	once	CASSHARDSTEAFF	TGCGCCAGCAGCCATGCCCGGGACAGCACTGAAGCTTTCTTT
TRBJ1-4	TRBV20-1	NA	NA	CSATKDSYEKLFF	TGCAGTGCTACAAAGGATAGCTATGAAAAACTGTTTTTT
TRBJ2-7	TRBV20-1	NA	NA	CSARDRGPSYEQYF	TGCAGTGCTAGAGACCGCGGGCCCTCCTACGAGCAGTACTTC
TRBJ2-2	TRBV6-5	TRBD2	once	CASRLLQPGLGRAGELFF	TGTGCCAGCAGATTACTACAACCGGGACTAGGGAGAGCCGGGGAGCTGTTTTTT
TRBJ2-1	TRBV2	NA	NA	CARGKNEQFF	TGTGCCAGGGGAAAGAATGAGCAGTTCTTC
TRBJ2-1	TRBV18	NA	NA	CASSHGTYSNNEQFF	TGTGCCAGCTCACACGGGACCTACTCCAACAATGAGCAGTTCTTC
TRBJ2-7	TRBV4-1	NA	few	CASSRRQVTSDEQYF	TGCGCCAGCAGCCGAAGACAAGTGACCTCCGACGAGCAGTACTTC
TRBJ2-1	TRBV2	TRBD2	NA	CASSEARRLATNEQFF	TGTGCCAGCAGTGAAGCGCGGAGACTAGCTACCAATGAGCAGTTCTTC
TRBJ2-5	TRBV21-1	NA	NA	CASSKVRGLRRWTQYF	TGTGCCAGCAGCAAAGTTAGGGGCCTTAGGCGTTGGACCCAGTACTTC
TRBJ2-7	TRBV6-1	TRBD1	NA	CAEGGESYEQYF	TGTGCCGAAGGGGGCGAATCCTACGAGCAGTACTTC
TRBJ1-2	TRBV5-1	NA	NA	CASNPGSNYGYTF	TGCGCCAGCAACCCCGGGAGCAACTATGGCTACACCTTC
TRBJ2-7	TRBV20-1	NA	once	CSAQAADSPTYEQYF	TGCAGTGCACAAGCTGCGGACAGCCCAACCTACGAGCAGTACTTC
TRBJ1-1	TRBV3-1	NA	NA	CASSQRDSTEAFF	TGTGCCAGCAGCCAACGGGATTCAACTGAAGCTTTCTTT
TRBJ2-7	TRBV6-5	TRBD1	once	CGSSWDRGSYEQYF	TGTGGCAGCAGTTGGGACAGGGGCTCCTACGAGCAGTACTTC
TRBJ1-5	TRBV7-2	TRBD1	NA	CASSPQGRRGHQPQHF	TGTGCCAGCAGCCCCCAAGGGCGCAGGGGGCATCAGCCCCAGCATTTT
TRBJ2-1	TRBV6-5	TRBD1	NA	CASSRQGSGNEQFF	TGTGCCAGCAGCCGACAGGGTTCGGGGAATGAGCAGTTCTTC
TRBJ2-1	TRBV29-1	TRBD2	NA	CSVEKPREGREQFF	TGCAGCGTTGAAAAGCCACGGGAGGGGCGTGAGCAGTTCTTC
TRBJ2-1	TRBV27	TRBD2	NA	CASSQGTSGRSWGQFF	TGTGCCAGCAGTCAAGGGACTAGCGGGAGGTCCTGGGGGCAGTTCTTC
TRBJ2-7	TRBV11-2	NA	NA	CASSLILGYEQYF	TGTGCCAGCAGCTTAATTTTAGGGTACGAGCAGTACTTC
TRBJ2-1	TRBV5-1	TRBD2	NA	CASSTAGTTNEQFF	TGCGCCAGCAGCACTGCCGGGACTACCAATGAGCAGTTCTTC
TRBJ2-4	TRBV28	TRBD2	NA	CTSSLASGKNIQYF	TGTACCAGCAGTTTGGCTAGCGGCAAAAACATTCAGTACTTC
TRBJ2-1	TRBV24-1	NA	few	CATSDQKEPRGWEQFF	TGTGCCACCAGTGACCAAAAAGAACCGAGGGGATGGGAGCAGTTCTTC
TRBJ1-4	TRBV4-1	NA	once	CASSQDRGPTNEKLFF	TGCGCCAGCAGCCAAGATCGGGGCCCTACTAATGAAAAACTGTTTTTT
TRBJ1-4	TRBV29-1	TRBD1	few	CSVPGTGWNEKLFF	TGCAGCGTTCCCGGGACAGGGTGGAATGAAAAACTGTTTTTT
TRBJ2-4	TRBV20-1	TRBD1	NA	CSAGQGPLAKNIQYF	TGCAGTGCTGGACAGGGACCGCTAGCCAAAAACATTCAGTACTTC
TRBJ2-1	TRBV12-3/TRBV12-4	NA	once	CTSSNRTGAYNEQFF	TGTACCAGCAGCAACCGCACCGGGGCCTACAATGAGCAGTTCTTC
TRBJ2-1	TRBV2	NA	once	CASSLGGTYYNEQFF	TGTGCCAGCAGTTTAGGAGGGACATACTACAATGAGCAGTTCTTC
TRBJ1-5	TRBV15	NA	NA	CATGSSNQPQHF	TGTGCAACCGGCAGTAGCAATCAGCCCCAGCATTTT
TRBJ2-1	TRBV7-2	NA	NA	CASSRSPSKAEQFF	TGTGCCAGCAGCCGATCACCCTCTAAGGCTGAGCAGTTCTTC